This T cell receptor beta chain was observed in a study of cytomegalovirus exposure and HLA in healthy donors. V was pared by 5 bases and J by 4 bases, with 11 bases between. This CDR3 has 13 amino acids. The germline V gene has CDR1 GTSNPN and CDR2 SVGIG (reference sequence). Sequencing used immunoSEQ multiplex PCR; TCRdb keeps in-frame clones, though not all of them. The table records fewer than 100,000 clones, roughly 93% of them present only once. Source material: PBMCs. The receptor was isolated from a man under 40 in good health and CMV-seronegative. The rearrangement uses TRBV30 and TRBJ1-4; no definite D call. The DNA for the CDR3 is TGTGCCTGGGCGACGGGGAGTAATGAAAAACTGTTTTTT. The encoded protein is CAWATGSNEKLFF.